The present T cell receptor (beta chain) was sequenced within a study of spatial heterogeneity in lung cancer. Study-level results: The number of expanded tumor alpha and beta chains correlated with mutation number. Ubiquitous and regional nonsynonymous mutation counts were tracked by ubiquitous and regional expanded TCR counts, respectively. Coverage of tumor T cells, by estimate, reached 6.5% to 8% for alpha chains and about 14% for beta chains.

Described time point: sample taken at primary tumor resection. Unsorted whole RNA samples from tumor, nontumor lung or frozen PBMC were sequenced. MiXCR was run by TCRdb on the 5' RACE reads, yielding one entry per CDR3 protein. The data hold about 15,000 distinct CDR3 sequences, with around 7.8% observed a single time. Concerning this clonotype: The antigen is unknown.

The TCR sequence derives from a male donor with early-stage non-small cell lung cancer. The input for sequencing was lung tumor tissue, taken at surgery.

In DNA, the CDR3 is TGCGCCAGCAGCCTTTCCGGGACAGGGAATGGCTACACCTTC. Its protein is CASSLSGTGNGYTF. The chain uses TRBV4-3 and TRBJ1-2; TRBD1 agrees at 9 bases. With V trimmed by 4 bases and J by 6 bases, 6 bases remained unmatched. There are 14 residues in the CDR3. The V gene's germline CDR1 is LGHNA and CDR2 YSLEER.